This T cell receptor beta chain stems from a study of cytomegalovirus exposure and HLA in healthy donors. PCR primers comprised 60 Vbeta and 13 Jbeta primers. This table comes from immunoSEQ multiplex PCR, and its TCRdb copy is limited to in-frame clones, with some not included. The sample has about 110,000 clones, around 75% seen once. The germline CDR1 and CDR2 sequences are SGHRS and YFSETQ. The CDR3 covers 14 residues. Unmatched junction bases numbered 3, after V lost 2 bases and J lost 5 bases. Material for sequencing was PBMCs. The rearrangement links TRBV5-1 to TRBJ1-4; 7 bases fit TRBD1. This clonotype was sampled from a man aged 25 to 40 in good health and CMV-seronegative. The CDR3 region is CASSLGQVNEKLFF. CDR3 coding DNA: TGCGCCAGCAGCTTAGGACAGGTGAATGAAAAACTGTTTTTT.